This T cell receptor beta chain was obtained from a study of shared clonotypes between healthy human individuals. Study results and caveats: The four-donor shared clonotypes exceeded non-shared clonotypes in generation probability, with non-shared ones scoring lower. Depth of sequencing was expected to influence donor clonotype sharing. Memory subsets generally showed lower estimated richness than naive subsets.

Replicate PCRs for sorted subsets used around 200 ng DNA; this equaled some 30,000 T cell genomes. The assay was immunoSEQ multiplex PCR, and TCRdb's table has in-frame clones only and misses some. The sample holds 400,000 to 600,000 clones; 90% to 97% are singletons and the top ten take 0.055% to 0.075%. Concerning this clone: Antigen: not known.

This CDR3 has 17 amino acids. Germline loops: CDR1 GTSNPN, CDR2 SVGIG (reference sequence). J was trimmed by 3 bases and V by 0 bases; bases with no gene match: 8. The material sequenced was naive CD4+ T cells sorted from blood. Subset in this sample: CD45RA+ positively selected. This TCR was sampled from a woman aged 25-40 years in good health. This chain joins TRBV30 and TRBJ2-1, with 10 bases that match TRBD1. The CDR3 spells CAWSVGTGAPRYNEQFF. The CDR3 DNA reads TGTGCCTGGAGTGTCGGGACAGGGGCGCCCCGCTACAATGAGCAGTTCTTC.